These T cell receptor beta chains were read from a single sample in a study of T cell changes during pregnancy in multiple sclerosis. Sequenced by immunoSEQ multiplex PCR; TCRdb stores in-frame clones only, minus some. The sample yields tens of thousands of clones, over 80% seen once. Sequenced here: CD4+ T cells from peripheral blood mononuclear cells, sampled before pregnancy. These receptors were obtained from a female donor with multiple sclerosis, enrolled in a pregnancy study. CDR3s include the opening cysteine and the closing phenylalanine or tryptophan. D genes are given only for firm matches.

cdr3_length j_call d_call v_call cdr3_aa
15 TRBJ2-7 TRBD1 TRBV6-6 CASRRDRELTYEQYF
18 TRBJ2-2 TRBD2 TRBV11-2 CASSLARTSGSNTGELFF
11 TRBJ1-3 - TRBV6-6 CASARQNTIYF
15 TRBJ1-1 TRBD1 TRBV5-1 CASSPRQGAPLGAFF
14 TRBJ2-5 TRBD2 TRBV5-4 CASSRKAGGETQYF
13 TRBJ1-6 - TRBV11-3 CASSSSRNSPLHF
13 TRBJ1-3 - TRBV30 CAWNRETGNTIYF
16 TRBJ2-3 TRBD2 TRBV9 CASSVELAGGGDTQYF
14 TRBJ2-7 - TRBV6-5 CASRMSGGTYEQYF
15 TRBJ2-1 TRBD1 TRBV11-3 CASSFRGLSYNEQFF
13 TRBJ1-2 - TRBV5-1 CASRPRGNYGYTF
16 TRBJ1-2 TRBD1 TRBV28 CASSRPGQGDDYGYTF
15 TRBJ2-3 - TRBV6-5 CASSLEVRGLLQQYF
15 TRBJ1-3 - TRBV25-1 CASSEYLAEGNTIYF
18 TRBJ1-3 TRBD1 TRBV5-1 CASSSTPGQGSAGNTIYF
16 TRBJ2-1 TRBD2 TRBV6-5 CASSYVWTSVYNEQFF
15 TRBJ2-1 TRBD2 TRBV7-3 CASSPKREGYNEQFF
18 TRBJ2-4 TRBD2 TRBV5-1 CASSLTSGSGIAKNIQYF
16 TRBJ2-5 - TRBV6-1 CASSEEAGTIQETQYF
15 TRBJ2-7 TRBD1 TRBV19 CASSPQGQPSYEQYF
14 TRBJ1-2 TRBD1 TRBV9 CASSPRTGGHGYTF
15 TRBJ2-4 TRBD1 TRBV5-6 CASSSSTGGRDIQYF
16 TRBJ1-2 - TRBV19 CASSIDLGGKSYGYTF
15 TRBJ2-1 TRBD2 TRBV5-1 CASSGLAGGDNEQFF
13 TRBJ2-7 - TRBV29-1 CSVEEPETYEQYF
15 TRBJ2-7 TRBD2 TRBV6-8 CASSYSGRRPYEQYF
17 TRBJ2-3 TRBD2 TRBV7-3 CASSLGLAGGRRDTQYF